The text below deals with one TCR beta chain. This clonotype was found a few times. Its target antigen remains unknown. Base qualities are not provided; no much larger clone lies one nucleotide away. The junction shows trimming of 7 bases on V and 6 bases on J, plus 19 bases between the germline ends. The CDR3 measures 15 amino acids from cysteine to phenylalanine. Of the read, only the CDR3 DNA is kept; its 45 bases are in frame from base 1. The germline V gene yields SNHLY for CDR1 and FYNNEI for CDR2. The sequencing machine was an Illumina NovaSeq 6000. TCR cDNA was synthesized by 5'RACE template switching, which introduced a universal primer site and unique molecular identifiers. cDNA synthesis was primed from both the TCR alpha and TCR beta constant segments. Library amplification used two PCR steps, and the second PCR step added sample barcodes and sequencing adapters. Sequencing of libraries was performed on Illumina HiSeq 2500 (2x100 bp) or NovaSeq (2x150 bp). In the authors' own workflow: Reads were demultiplexed and collapsed into UMI consensus sequences with MIGEC, and V(D)J alignment was performed with MiXCR. Vaccine-responding clonotypes were defined with edgeR using replicate PBMC samples, requiring FDR below 0.01 and a log2 fold change above 5 up to day 15. Bulk clonotypes were assigned CD4 or CD8 identity according to which sequenced CD4 or CD8 repertoire held them at higher abundance. The public reads were reanalyzed by TCRdb: fastp trimming at Q25, MiXCR alignment, in-frame beta chains only. Each entry merges the rows of one CDR3 protein and shows their most common DNA and genes. For this entry, the V and J calls and clone size follow TCRdb and not the study's own pipeline. The sample contains about 340,000 distinct CDR3 sequences, roughly 4.3% of them found a single time. 20% to 30% of the sample comes from the top ten.

The data belong to a study of T cells after yellow fever vaccination (dated by TCRdb to between 2018 and 2020). Looking at the study overall: The SMART-Seq v4 Ultra Low Input RNA kit was used to prepare libraries from fractions with low cell numbers. Bulk TCR alpha and beta repertoires were sequenced longitudinally to track T-cell clones before and after primary and booster YFV17D yellow fever vaccination. Two healthy male donors made up the cohort, one aged 18 to 29 years and the other aged 30 to 40 years. Blood was drawn at multiple timepoints before and after primary and secondary immunization, with bulk PBMC replicates and cell subsets isolated. Overall results and qualifications from the work: Compared with the primary T-cell response, the secondary T-cell response was weaker but faster, peaking on day 5 rather than day 15. Because the study included only a couple of donors, the extent to which the findings can be generalized is limited. A small share of clonotypes occurred in both CD4 and CD8 compartments, likely arising from convergent recombination. Most clones expanded after primary vaccination were re-detected after the booster (around 96% of CD4 and roughly 87% of CD8), suggesting broad memory maintenance. Computational filtering was needed because FACS-sorted repertoires could contain abundant contaminating clonotypes from the bulk population.

Sample treatment or condition, as interpreted from the label and publication: live attenuated yellow fever vaccine strain. At each blood-draw timepoint, two biological replicates of bulk PBMCs were obtained. A standard Ficoll-Paque protocol was used to isolate PBMCs from peripheral blood. TriZol was used to extract RNA from bulk PBMCs, from CD4 and CD8 fractions, and from dextramer-positive and dextramer-negative fractions. The chain links TRBV2 with TRBJ1-5, with a weak D call of TRBD1 (6 bases match). Here the sequenced sample was PBMCs, taken 5 days after the yellow fever booster vaccination. This clonotype was sampled from a man in his late teens or twenties who received the YFV17D yellow fever vaccine. The DNA sequence is as follows: TGTGCCAGCACGACGACAGGTCGGGGGGGTCAGCCCCAGCATTTT. This encodes CASTTTGRGGQPQHF.